This T cell receptor beta chain was observed in a study of blood T cell repertoires in COVID-19. Study context: T cells, B-cell-depleted T cells, or PBMCs supplied cDNA or gDNA.

Only in-frame clones appear in the TCRdb table, and some are missing; sequencing was by immunoSEQ multiplex PCR. This sample has 200,000 to 250,000 clones, with over 75% found just once. The germline V gene has CDR1 SEHNR and CDR2 FQNEAQ (reference sequence). With 2 bases clipped from V and 4 bases from J, the junction kept 11 bases outside the gene matches. The CDR3 consists of 17 residues. The sequence was collected from an elderly man with acute or convalescent COVID-19. The sequenced sample was peripheral blood. The gene calls are TRBV7-9 and TRBJ2-3, with 8 positions matching TRBD2. CDR3 loop: CASSLSRSGSNADTQYF. In DNA form, the CDR3 reads TGTGCCAGCAGCTTAAGTAGGAGCGGGAGTAACGCAGATACGCAGTATTTT.